This T cell receptor beta chain originates from a study of response to subunit inactivated influenza vaccine (dated by TCRdb to the late 2010s). With respect to the entire study: To follow how T cells responded to a trivalent subunit inactivated influenza vaccine, the researchers relied on deep quantitative profiling of the T cell receptor repertoire. Results and caveats for the whole study, not just this receptor: The authors suggested that each seasonal influenza vaccination may recruit only a limited number of new T cells.

Via the germline V gene, CDR1 is SQVTM and CDR2 ANQGSEA. V gives up 4 bases and J gives up 1 base, and the segment between their germline ends measures 7 bases. From cysteine to phenylalanine, the CDR3 is 12 amino acids long. The entry retains the CDR3 DNA only, 36 bases that are in frame from base 1. This clonotype was recorded only once. The antigen it recognizes is unknown. Qualities for individual bases were not recorded, and no much larger clone is one base off. On its own, one read is weak support. Receptor libraries were prepared by RT-PCR. The reads were generated on an Illumina HiSeq 2500. TCRdb reworked the public reads: Q25 trimming with fastp, MiXCR clone assembly, productive beta chains retained. Each CDR3 protein gets just one entry, which takes the most common genes and DNA from the rows behind it. Present in this sample are fewer than 800,000 distinct CDR3 sequences, around 16% of which were seen just once. The top ten hold around a tenth of the sample.

Recombination connected TRBV29-1 to TRBJ1-1; no D gene can be assigned with confidence. This TCR derives from a man aged 50 to 60 who received an inactivated influenza vaccine. Donor details come from another sample of the same person, matched by shared clones. Sample: PBMCs from blood, taken 11 to 12 days after vaccination. CDR3 protein: CSVGSPNTEAFF. The DNA sequence reads TGCAGCGTTGGCAGCCCGAACACTGAAGCTTTCTTT. The full variable domain, with segments outside the CDR3 supplied by the reference TRBV29-1 and TRBJ1-1 proteins, appears as SAVISQKPSRDICQRGTSLTIQCQVDSQVTMMFWYRQQPGQSLTLIATANQGSEATYESGFVIDKFPISRPNLTFSTLTVSNMSPEDSSIYLCSVGSPNTEAFFGQGTRLTVV.